The clone carrying this TCR beta chain was observed at least ten times. Time point given: newly diagnosed GD, antithyroid drugs for less than 3 months. Extracted RNA from PBMCs served as the source of the TCR library. The source of the patients was an endocrinology department in Xi'an, China. The entry originates in a study of regulatory T cells in long-lasting Graves disease. Construction of TCR beta libraries relied on iRepertoire HTBI primers and on Arm-PCR targeting CDR3 regions. Via MiXCR, TCRdb re-called the multiplex PCR reads, giving one row per CDR3 protein. Here the sample spans hundreds of thousands of distinct CDR3 sequences, about 13% being singletons. CDR3 length: 16 residues. Germline V gene sequence: CDR1 PRHDT, CDR2 FYEKMQ (reference sequence). V shed 4 bases, J shed 9 bases, and the junction held 12 bases outside the gene matches. This sample also appeared in a second study, on T cells in Graves' hyperthyroidism and ophthalmopathy. This second study says: Calling Graves' hyperthyroidism stable meant ophthalmopathy did not progress within 18 months. Expanded thyroid clonotypes (above 0.001) were mostly also found in blood.

This TCR came from a man between 25 and 39 years old with Graves disease. Sample: peripheral blood mononuclear cells (PBMCs), taken at new diagnosis, from a patient treated with antithyroid drugs. V is TRBV13 and J is TRBJ2-7, with 13 bases aligning to TRBD2. The CDR3 DNA is TGTGCCAGCAGCTGGAGGACTAGCGGGAGTTACCCCGGGCAGTACTTC. Translation: CASSWRTSGSYPGQYF.